Listed here are 30 T cell receptor beta chains from one sample, sequenced in a study of cytomegalovirus exposure and HLA in healthy donors. The PCR employed 60 Vbeta primers together with 13 Jbeta primers. Sequencing was performed with immunoSEQ multiplex PCR; in TCRdb, only in-frame clones are kept and a portion is missing. The sample has more than 100,000 clones, 60% to 85% seen once. The specimen sequenced was PBMCs. The receptors were sampled from a middle-aged woman in good health and CMV-seropositive.

This clone came up once. V gene TRBV2 combines with J gene TRBJ2-2; 12 positions match TRBD1. The CDR3 runs 15 residues. From germline, CDR1 is SNHLY and CDR2 FYNNEI. V shed 6 bases, J shed 6 bases, and the junction held 5 bases outside the gene matches. The CDR3 bases are TGTGCCAGCAGACCCGGGACAGGGGGCCCCGGGGAGCTGTTTTTT. Encoded protein: CASRPGTGGPGELFF.

The chain is built from TRBV7-8 and TRBJ1-2; weak D call: TRBD1 (5 bases). There are 15 residues in the CDR3. V was cut by 1 base and J by 7 bases, with 16 bases left in between. Germline V gene data show CDR1 as SGHVS and CDR2 as FQNEAQ. The CDR3 protein is CASSLVGAGDSGYTF. The CDR3 nucleotides read TGTGCCAGCAGCTTAGTCGGGGCGGGGGACTCTGGCTACACCTTC.

In this sample, this clone turned up a few times. V and J are TRBV4-1 and TRBJ2-1, with 8 nucleotides matching TRBD2. Germline assignment: CDR1 MGHRA and CDR2 YSYEKL. The CDR3 length is 18 residues. V lost 1 base to trimming and J lost 5 bases; unmatched junction nucleotides: 13. The CDR3 loop reads CASSQGRVSGSKNNEQFF. The CDR3 DNA reads as TGCGCCAGCAGCCAAGGAAGGGTCAGCGGGAGCAAGAACAATGAGCAGTTCTTC.

This chain links TRBV5-6 with TRBJ1-3; perhaps TRBD1 as D (5 bases). Trimming pared 0 bases from V and 3 bases from J, leaving 10 bases between. Germline V gene lookup returns CDR1 SGHDT and CDR2 YYEEEE. The CDR3 length is 15 residues. The CDR3 is CASSLGRVYGNTIYF. The CDR3 coding sequence is TGTGCCAGCAGCTTGGGCAGGGTATATGGAAACACCATATATTTT.

This clone was counted only a few times. This sequence joins TRBV18 and TRBJ2-7, with D unresolved. V dropped 6 bases and J dropped 2 bases, with 11 bases sitting between them. CDR1 and CDR2 (germline): KGHSH, LQKENI. There are 13 residues in the CDR3. The CDR3 loop reads CASSRLGAYEQYF. CDR3 nucleotide sequence: TGTGCCAGCTCCCGACTCGGAGCCTACGAGCAGTACTTC.

A few counts support this clone. The rearrangement joins TRBV9 to TRBJ2-3, with 9 bases lining up with TRBD1. This CDR3 spans 15 amino acids. The V and J ends lost 0 bases and 4 bases, in that order; junction bases with no gene match: 3. Germline-derived CDR1 and CDR2 are SGDLS and YYNGEE. CDR3 region: CASSVDGTGPDTQYF. Here the CDR3 DNA reads TGTGCCAGCAGCGTAGACGGGACAGGGCCAGATACGCAGTATTTT.

The sample holds a few counts of this clone. The CDR3 coding sequence is TGCGCCAGCAGCAGTGGACTAGCGGGAGGAACTAGCACAGATACGCAGTATTTT. Its protein product is CASSSGLAGGTSTDTQYF. The rearrangement joins TRBV4-3 to TRBJ2-3; TRBD2 matches 14 bases. This CDR3 contains 18 residues. Germline CDR1 and CDR2: LGHNA and YSLEER. Unmatched junction bases numbered 7, after V lost 5 bases and J lost 0 bases.

The V gene is TRBV5-5, the J gene TRBJ1-5; D not certain. The CDR3 has 15 amino acids. With 3 bases removed from V and 3 bases from J, the gap between germline ends came to 13 bases. Germline CDR1 SGHKS, CDR2 YYEKEE (reference sequence). The CDR3 loop is CASSSTPGNNQPQHF. In DNA form, the CDR3 reads TGTGCCAGCAGCTCGACCCCAGGAAACAATCAGCCCCAGCATTTT.

The chain uses TRBV7-9 and TRBJ2-5; 12 nucleotides agree with TRBD2. The end of the DNA fits TRBJ2-7 better, so the J call may be wrong. The CDR3 runs to 15 residues. The germline V gene has CDR1 SEHNR and CDR2 FQNEAQ (reference sequence). The CDR3 here is CASRASGGAVYEQYF. The CDR3 DNA reads as TGTGCCAGCAGGGCTAGCGGGGGGGCCGTATACGAGCAGTACTTC.

The chain joins TRBV19 to TRBJ1-5; TRBD1 aligns across 7 bases. The CDR3 runs 13 residues. From germline, CDR1 is LNHDA and CDR2 SQIVND (reference sequence). CDR3: CATSGTENQPQHF. CDR3 coding DNA: TGTGCTACATCCGGGACAGAGAATCAGCCCCAGCATTTT. The full variable domain, with the rest looked up from reference TRBV19 and TRBJ1-5, is DGGITQSPKYLFRKEGQNVTLSCEQNLNHDAMYWYRQDPGQGLRLIYYSQIVNDFQKGDIAEGYSVSREKKESFPLTVTSAQKNPTAFYLCATSGTENQPQHFGDGTRLSIL.

J is TRBJ1-6 and V is TRBV7-9; weak D call: TRBD1 (5 bases). Trimming took 3 bases from V and 10 from J, leaving 13 bases between them. The V gene's germline CDR1 is SEHNR and CDR2 FQNEAQ (reference sequence). The CDR3 is 14 residues long. CDR3 sequence (DNA): TGTGCCAGCAGCTTCGGGGGGGACCGCTCACCCCTCCACTTT. This gives the protein CASSFGGDRSPLHF.

J is TRBJ2-1 and V is TRBV27; D is possibly TRBD2 (6 bases). The CDR3 has 13 amino acids. In germline, CDR1 is MNHEY, CDR2 SMNVEV (reference sequence). V shed 5 bases and J shed 13 bases, with 18 bases lying between them. The CDR3 DNA reads as TGTGCCAGCAGTGTACGGGACTTAGCGGAACAGTTCTTC. Its protein product is CASSVRDLAEQFF.

This chain connects TRBV11-2 to TRBJ2-7, with D tentatively TRBD2 (5 bases). CDR1 and CDR2 from the germline V gene are SGHAT and FQNNGV. The CDR3 covers 15 residues. The V end lost 3 bases, the J end lost 9 bases, and 21 bases lay between the germline ends. CDR3 residues: CASSLNGWTQSPQYF. The CDR3 DNA follows: TGTGCCAGCAGCTTGAACGGGTGGACTCAATCCCCGCAGTACTTC.

The genes are TRBV2 and TRBJ1-5; TRBD1 aligns across 9 bases. The trim removed 6 bases at V and 4 bases at J, leaving 10 bases unmatched. Per the germline V gene, CDR1 is SNHLY and CDR2 is FYNNEI. This CDR3 has 16 residues. The CDR3 bases are TGTGCCAGCAGCTTCCGACAGGGGGTAAGGAATCAGCCCCAGCATTTT. This gives the protein CASSFRQGVRNQPQHF.

The chain is built from TRBV5-1 and TRBJ2-1; 8 bases match TRBD1. This CDR3 spans 14 amino acids. J lost 2 bases, V lost 5 bases, and 3 bases had no gene match. The V gene's germline CDR1 is SGHRS and CDR2 YFSETQ. CDR3 nucleotides: TGCGCCAGCAGGGAACAGGGGGCCTACAATGAGCAGTTCTTC. Its protein product is CASREQGAYNEQFF.

V is TRBV5-1 and J is TRBJ2-1; weak D call: TRBD1 (6 bases). CDR1 is SGHRS, CDR2 YFSETQ, per germline. Trimming pared 4 bases from V and 0 bases from J, leaving 14 bases between. The CDR3 is 16 amino acids. CDR3 in amino acids: CASSPGHLSSYNEQFF. The CDR3 DNA is TGCGCCAGCAGCCCGGGACACCTGAGCTCCTACAATGAGCAGTTCTTC. Filled out from reference TRBV5-1 and TRBJ2-1, the complete variable domain reads KAGVTQTPRYLIKTRGQQVTLSCSPISGHRSVSWYQQTPGQGLQFLFEYFSETQRNKGNFPGRFSGRQFSNSRSEMNVSTLELGDSALYLCASSPGHLSSYNEQFFGPGTRLTVL.

The CDR3 loop reads CASSLGGPKNIQYF. In DNA, the CDR3 is TGCGCCAGCAGCTTGGGGGGGCCCAAAAACATTCAGTACTTC. The chain carries TRBV5-1 and TRBJ2-4; D possibly corresponds to TRBD1 (6 bases). V was cut by 0 bases and J by 2 bases, with 6 bases left in between. Germline CDR1 SGHRS, CDR2 YFSETQ. This CDR3 is built from 14 residues.

This clone was seen a single time. V and J are TRBV19 and TRBJ1-6, with D tentatively TRBD1 (5 bases). CDR1 is LNHDA, CDR2 SQIVND, per germline (reference sequence). V lost 8 bases, J lost 7 bases, and 18 bases lay in between. The CDR3 is 15 amino acids. CDR3 sequence: CASRRGSNLNSPLHF. The DNA for the CDR3 is TGTGCCAGTCGGCGGGGGTCCAACTTAAATTCACCCCTCCACTTT.

This clone was counted a few times. The chain carries TRBV5-4 and TRBJ1-2; 7 bases are a match to TRBD1. With V trimmed by 6 bases and J by 4 bases, 6 bases remained unmatched. Germline CDR1 reads SGHNT; CDR2 reads YYREEE (reference sequence). CDR3 length: 13 residues. The DNA for the CDR3 is TGTGCCAGCAAGAGGGGACAGTCCTATGGCTACACCTTC. Translated, it gives CASKRGQSYGYTF.

This chain joins TRBV7-6 and TRBJ2-3, with 9 bases identical to TRBD2. V lost 5 bases to trimming and J lost 2 bases; unmatched junction nucleotides: 5. The CDR3 covers 15 residues. Germline loops: CDR1 SGHVS, CDR2 FNYEAQ. The CDR3 DNA follows: TGTGCCAGCAGCCAGACTAGCGGATACACAGATACGCAGTATTTT. As protein: CASSQTSGYTDTQYF.

This clone was observed a single time. A read error may account for a junction end that differs from germline. The chain is built from TRBV7-7 and TRBJ2-5, with D tentatively TRBD2 (6 bases). This CDR3 comprises 14 residues. The germline V gene has CDR1 SSHAT and CDR2 FNYEAQ (reference sequence). The CDR3 protein is CASSLGAGQETQYF. The CDR3 DNA reads as TGTGCTAGCAGCTTAGGGGCGGGACAAGAGACCCAGTACTTC.

The chain uses TRBV12-5 and TRBJ2-3, with D possibly being TRBD2 (6 bases). The CDR3 contains 16 residues. Trimming pared 1 base from V and 1 base from J, leaving 12 bases between. Per the germline V gene, CDR1 is LGHNT and CDR2 is FRNRAP. CDR3 residues: CASGLGRPGGTDTQYF. The CDR3 DNA follows: TGTGCTAGTGGTTTGGGAAGGCCGGGGGGCACAGATACGCAGTATTTT.

In its sample, this clone was seen once. The CDR3 sequence: CASSPSGGANVLTF. The DNA for the CDR3 is TGTGCCAGCAGCCCCTCCGGGGGGGCCAACGTCCTGACTTTC. This chain joins TRBV7-9 and TRBJ2-6; D not resolved. This CDR3 is 14 amino acids long. The germline CDR1 and CDR2 sequences are SEHNR and FQNEAQ (reference sequence). V lost 5 bases and J lost 4, with 9 bases in between.

The rearrangement joins TRBV29-1 to TRBJ2-7; D not resolved. From germline, CDR1 is SQVTM and CDR2 ANQGSEA. V shed 0 bases and J shed 0 bases, with 6 bases lying between them. The CDR3 runs to 13 residues. The chain's CDR3 is CSVEDQDSYEQYF. DNA of the CDR3: TGCAGCGTTGAAGATCAGGACTCCTACGAGCAGTACTTC.

The chain joins TRBV2 to TRBJ2-1; 8 bases agree with TRBD1. The junction had 11 bases not matched to a gene; V was cut back by 7 bases and J by 9 bases. The CDR3 contains 14 residues. From germline, CDR1 is SNHLY and CDR2 FYNNEI. For the CDR3, the DNA is TGTGCCAGCACCAACAGGGGGGCGTCTGCTGAGCAGTTCTTC. Translating gives CASTNRGASAEQFF.

Comment on this clone: The junction departs from germline at one end; a sequencing error may be responsible. This chain connects TRBV6-5 to TRBJ1-6, with 9 positions matching TRBD1. Germline loops: CDR1 MNHEY, CDR2 SVGAGI. The CDR3 loop spans 14 amino acids. CDR3 residues: CASTRDRENSPFHF. The DNA of the CDR3 is TGTGCCAGCACTCGGGACAGGGAAAATTCACCCTTCCACTTT.

This rearrangement joins TRBV2 to TRBJ1-5; 9 bases are a match to TRBD1. The CDR3 is 20 amino acids. V trimming: 4 bases; J trimming: 3 bases; junction bases outside the gene matches: 19. In germline, CDR1 is SNHLY, CDR2 FYNNEI. The CDR3 coding sequence is TGTGCCAGCAGTGGTAATACAGGGGGCCCCAATACTAAAACCAATCAGCCCCAGCATTTT. The encoded protein is CASSGNTGGPNTKTNQPQHF.

The chain is built from TRBV9 and TRBJ1-3, with D tentatively TRBD1 (6 bases). This CDR3 spans 14 amino acids. V was clipped by 4 bases and J by 2 bases, with 10 bases between them. The germline V gene has CDR1 SGDLS and CDR2 YYNGEE. The CDR3 DNA is TGTGCCAGCAGCATCCGGGACACTGGAAACACCATATATTTT. Residues: CASSIRDTGNTIYF. The variable domain in full, completed from reference TRBV9 and TRBJ1-3, reads DSGVTQTPKHLITATGQRVTLRCSPRSGDLSVYWYQQSLDQGLQFLIQYYNGEERAKGNILERFSAQQFPDLHSELNLSSLELGDSALYFCASSIRDTGNTIYFGEGSWLTVV.

This clone appeared a single time. The J gene is TRBJ2-2, the V gene TRBV15, with 13 positions matching TRBD2. Germline lookup yields CDR1 LNHNV and CDR2 YYDKDF (reference sequence). V lost 2 bases and J lost 6; bases outside the gene matches: 3. The CDR3 is made up of 16 amino acids. This CDR3 reads CATSRLTSGGSGELFF. The CDR3 DNA is TGTGCCACCAGCAGACTGACTAGCGGGGGGTCCGGGGAGCTGTTTTTT.

The V call is TRBV19, the J call TRBJ2-7, with a tentative D call TRBD1 (5 bases). Deletions cut 1 base from V and 1 base from J, with 8 bases between. The germline V gene has CDR1 LNHDA and CDR2 SQIVND (reference sequence). The CDR3 sequence is 14 residues long. The CDR3 coding sequence is TGTGCCAGTAGTATAGCGACAGCGTCCTACGAGCAGTACTTC. This translates into CASSIATASYEQYF.